The 8 T cell receptor beta chains below come from one sample, sequenced in a study of blood T cells in healthy people across ages. A second about 7 to 11 cycle PCR used barcoded and J-beta primers. TCRdb passed the 5' RACE reads through MiXCR, listing each CDR3 protein once. The table shows approximately 780,000 distinct CDR3 sequences, with roughly 24% occurring only once. These sequences were also reported in another study, on T cells of mothers and their children.

What was sequenced was blood. The receptor set was obtained from a boy aged 5 to 17 in good health.

This clonotype was seen a few times. The CDR3 is CASSQGDRDVYGYTF. DNA of the CDR3: TGTGCCAGCAGCCAAGGTGACAGGGACGTCTATGGCTACACCTTC. V usage is TRBV3-1 and J usage is TRBJ1-2; 7 bases align to TRBD1. J lost 4 bases, V lost 1 base, and 6 bases had no gene match. The germline V gene has CDR1 LGHDT and CDR2 YNNKEL (reference sequence). The CDR3 is 15 residues long.

Points on this clonotype: A much larger clone lies one base from this, so it may be a read error. The conserved closing phenylalanine or tryptophan is absent in this CDR3, likely reflecting a read error. The chain has TRBV5-1 and TRBJ1-2, with D possibly TRBD1 on 6 matching bases. The CDR3 sequence is 13 residues long. V lost 4 bases to trimming and J lost 4 bases, with 11 bases between them. Germline V gives CDR1 SGHRS, CDR2 YFSETQ. The CDR3 reads CASSHGQSYGYTL. The CDR3 region has the DNA TGCGCCAGCAGCCACGGACAGAGCTATGGCTACACCCTC.

This clonotype was seen only a few times. The rearrangement joins TRBV20-1 to TRBJ2-1, with 11 bases fitting TRBD2. Germline V CDR1 and CDR2: DFQATT, SNEGSKA (reference sequence). The trim removed 6 bases at V and 0 bases at J, leaving 10 bases unmatched. The length of the CDR3 is 17 residues. The CDR3, as DNA: TGCAGTGCCACTAATAGCGGGGGGGGGAGCTCCTACAATGAGCAGTTCTTC. This translates into CSATNSGGGSSYNEQFF.

The chain joins TRBV18 to TRBJ1-1; D is uncertain. Trimming cost V 6 bases and J 3 bases, with 14 bases left between them. The V gene's germline CDR1 is KGHSH and CDR2 LQKENI. The CDR3 sequence is 14 residues long. CDR3 loop: CASSAAPVDTEAFF. The CDR3 DNA reads as TGTGCCAGCTCTGCGGCCCCTGTGGACACTGAAGCTTTCTTT. The full variable domain, in which reference TRBV18 and TRBJ1-1 provide the parts outside the CDR3, is NAGVMQNPRHLVRRRGQEARLRCSPMKGHSHVYWYRQLPEEGLKFMVYLQKENIIDESGMPKERFSAEFPKEGPSILRIQQVVRGDSAAYFCASSAAPVDTEAFFGQGTRLTVV.

Notes on this clonotype: One end of the junction is discordant with germline, which a read error may explain. CDR3 bases: TGTACCAGCGGAGCGGGTCCGACCGGGGAGCTGTTTTTT. Protein product: CTSGAGPTGELFF. The J gene is TRBJ2-2, the V gene TRBV2; possible D gene TRBD2, 6 bases. The CDR3 consists of 13 residues. Germline CDR1 SNHLY, CDR2 FYNNEI.

The rearrangement links TRBV3-1 to TRBJ2-5; 12 nucleotides agree with TRBD2. TRBJ2-1 matches the DNA end more closely, so the J call is doubtful. The CDR3 contains 15 residues. Germline V CDR1 and CDR2: LGHDT, YNNKEL (reference sequence). The CDR3 protein is CASSHGLAGSTGQFF. CDR3 DNA: TGTGCCAGCAGCCATGGACTAGCGGGGAGTACTGGGCAGTTCTTC.

This chain connects TRBV14 to TRBJ2-1; D tentatively fits TRBD1 or TRBD2 (5 bases each). The germline CDR1 and CDR2 sequences are SGHDN and FVKESK. V gave up 3 bases and J gave up 8 bases, with 17 bases separating them. There are 15 residues in the CDR3. DNA of the CDR3: TGTGCCAGCAGCCAGGGACGGACCTTCAGGGATGAGCAGTTCTTC. Translating gives CASSQGRTFRDEQFF. Drawing the rest from reference TRBV14 and TRBJ2-1, the complete variable domain is EAGVTQFPSHSVIEKGQTVTLRCDPISGHDNLYWYRRVMGKEIKFLLHFVKESKQDESGMPNNRFLAERTGGTYSTLKVQPAELEDSGVYFCASSQGRTFRDEQFFGPGTRLTVL.

There are a few counts of this clonotype. Here the CDR3 reads CSVEGSFTGRTQYF. DNA of the CDR3: TGCAGCGTTGAAGGATCGTTCACAGGACGGACCCAGTACTTC. The V gene is TRBV29-1, the J gene TRBJ2-5; possible D gene TRBD1, 5 bases. V lost 1 base and J 7 bases, leaving 16 bases between the germline ends. Per the germline V gene, CDR1 is SQVTM and CDR2 is ANQGSEA. This CDR3 contains 14 residues.